A single sample gave rise to the 10 T cell receptor beta chains below, sequenced in a study of T cell changes during pregnancy in multiple sclerosis. Using immunoSEQ multiplex PCR, the repertoire was profiled, and TCRdb retains in-frame clones only, with some absent. The top ten hold about 5% of the sample, which has about 43,000 clones, around nine tenths seen once. Here the sequenced sample was peripheral blood, taken in the first trimester of pregnancy. The receptors were gathered from a female donor in good health, enrolled as a control in a pregnancy study.

The chain has TRBV9 and TRBJ1-3; 7 bases agree with TRBD1. CDR1 is SGDLS and CDR2 is YYNGEE in the germline V gene. With 4 bases clipped from V and 0 bases from J, the junction kept 1 base outside the gene matches. The CDR3 sequence is 14 residues long. CDR3 residues: CASSQGGSGNTIYF. The CDR3 DNA reads as TGTGCCAGCAGCCAGGGGGGCTCTGGAAACACCATATATTTT.

The V and J genes are TRBV6-4 and TRBJ2-3; 7 positions match TRBD2. The CDR3 is made up of 14 amino acids. Per the germline V gene, CDR1 is MRHNA and CDR2 is SNTAGT. J gave up 4 bases and V 5 bases, and 6 bases lay outside the gene matches. CDR3 sequence: CASSSGGSADTQYF. Here the CDR3 DNA reads TGTGCCAGCAGTAGTGGCGGGAGCGCAGATACGCAGTATTTT.

The chain combines TRBV5-1 with TRBJ2-7; TRBD2 is a possible D gene (5 bases). The ends were cut back, 0 bases at V and 4 bases at J, with 11 bases in the middle. In germline, CDR1 is SGHRS, CDR2 YFSETQ. This CDR3 has 14 residues. The CDR3 here is CASSLGLARYEQYF. CDR3 coding DNA: TGCGCCAGCAGCTTGGGGCTAGCTCGTTACGAGCAGTACTTC.

Only a few counts were recorded for this clone. The chain joins TRBV19 to TRBJ1-1; D is unresolved. Trimming removed 6 bases from V and 4 bases from J, with 15 bases in between. Germline-derived CDR1 and CDR2 are LNHDA and SQIVND (reference sequence). CDR3 size: 14 residues. The DNA of the CDR3 is TGTGCCAGTAGGGAGGCCACCCATATCACTGAAGCTTTCTTT. Encoded protein: CASREATHITEAFF.

The count of this clone is one. V is TRBV7-9 and J is TRBJ2-7, with 14 nucleotides matching TRBD2. Losses at the gene ends were 5 bases for V and 5 bases for J; bases not matched to a gene: 14. Per germline, CDR1 SEHNR and CDR2 FQNEAQ (reference sequence). CDR3 size: 18 residues. The CDR3 sequence is CASSEQVLPGLAGDEQYF. The CDR3 DNA reads TGTGCCAGCAGCGAACAGGTACTCCCGGGACTAGCGGGAGACGAGCAGTACTTC.

This CDR3 is CASSTLAGSYNEQFF. CDR3 nucleotide sequence: TGTGCCAGCAGCACTCTAGCAGGCTCCTACAATGAGCAGTTCTTC. The chain uses TRBV7-3 and TRBJ2-1, with D perhaps TRBD2 (5 bases). In germline, CDR1 is SGHTA, CDR2 FQGTGA. This CDR3 region has 15 residues. Trimming cost V 5 bases and J 0 bases, with 11 bases left between them.

The chain recombines TRBV11-2 with TRBJ2-7; no firm D call. Germline CDR1 is SGHAT and CDR2 is FQNNGV. The CDR3 spans 13 residues. V was clipped by 1 base and J by 2 bases, with 6 bases between them. The chain's CDR3 is CASSLVATYEQYF. CDR3 bases: TGTGCCAGCAGCTTAGTGGCAACCTACGAGCAGTACTTC.

The V gene is TRBV5-6, the J gene TRBJ2-1; 12 positions agree with TRBD2. The CDR3 has 17 residues. In germline, CDR1 is SGHDT, CDR2 YYEEEE. Trimming removed 4 bases from V and 9 bases from J; junction bases left unmatched: 14. The CDR3 region has the DNA TGTGCCAGCAGCCGCTGGCTAGCGGGGGGGCCAAATGGTGAGCAGTTCTTC. It translates to CASSRWLAGGPNGEQFF.

The chain combines TRBV9 with TRBJ2-3; 9 bases match TRBD2. From germline, CDR1 is SGDLS and CDR2 YYNGEE. With V trimmed by 0 bases and J by 5 bases, 10 bases remained unmatched. The CDR3 consists of 17 residues. CDR3 region: CASSVARAGGGEDTQYF. The CDR3 DNA reads TGTGCCAGCAGCGTAGCGAGAGCGGGAGGTGGTGAAGATACGCAGTATTTT.

The rearrangement links TRBV7-9 to TRBJ1-6, with D unclear. The CDR3 extends over 14 amino acids. Germline lookup yields CDR1 SEHNR and CDR2 FQNEAQ (reference sequence). Deletions cut 6 bases from V and 7 bases from J, with 13 bases between. The CDR3 coding sequence is TGTGCCAGCAGGATAGGTCAGCGGAATTCACCCCTCCACTTT. This translates into CASRIGQRNSPLHF.